This TCR beta chain was identified during a study of cytomegalovirus exposure and HLA in healthy donors. The PCR had 60 Vbeta and 13 Jbeta primers. Method: immunoSEQ multiplex PCR; TCRdb's copy keeps in-frame clones and lacks some. This table holds about 100,000 clones, about 60% found once. Germline assignment: CDR1 MDHEN and CDR2 SYDVKM. The CDR3 length is 13 residues. Deletions cut 4 bases from V and 2 bases from J, with 8 bases between. This TCR was recovered from a human donor in good health. V and J are TRBV28 and TRBJ1-2; tentative D call: TRBD1 (5 bases). Sequenced sample: PBMCs. The CDR3 region has the DNA TGTGCCAGCAGTTCGGGGGGAAACTATGGCTACACCTTC. This translates into CASSSGGNYGYTF.